This T cell receptor (beta chain) was sequenced for a study of T-cell reconstitution after alpha-beta-depleted transplantation in children. Germline V gives CDR1 SGHTA, CDR2 FQGNSA. The germline V and J ends were trimmed by 10 bases and 4 bases, with 20 bases remaining between them. The CDR3 is made up of 14 amino acids. It was with unique molecular identifiers that the TCRbeta library was prepared. TCRdb ran MiXCR on the PCR reads and lists one entry per CDR3 protein. Among some 600,000 distinct CDR3 sequences, roughly 17% were seen once, and the ten largest hold 1.1%. The TCR originated in a human donor who donated a stem cell graft to a child with acute myeloid leukemia. This rearrangement joins TRBV7-2 to TRBJ2-7; D is tentatively TRBD1 or TRBD2 (6 bases each). This sample comprised PBMCs from the stem cell graft donor, obtained from the stem cell graft. The CDR3 is CATTGGGLSYEQYF. In DNA form, the CDR3 reads TGTGCCACCACGGGTGGGGGGCTGAGTTACGAGCAGTACTTC. Variable domain in full (rest from reference TRBV7-2 and TRBJ2-7): GAGVSQSPSNKVTEKGKDVELRCDPISGHTALYWYRQSLGQGLEFLIYFQGNSAPDKSGLPSDRFSAERTGGSVSTLTIQRTQQEDSAVYLCATTGGGLSYEQYFGPGTRLTVT.